The 10 T cell receptor beta chains listed next were all sequenced from one sample in a study of cytomegalovirus exposure and HLA in healthy donors (dated by TCRdb to the late 2010s). The library was obtained by the immunoSEQ multiplex PCR assay. For the multiplex PCR, a mixture combining 60 forward primers for TCR Vbeta segments and 13 reverse primers for TCR Jbeta segments was used. In its TCRdb copy, this immuneACCESS table keeps in-frame sequences only and misses some clones. Where compared with another copy, unresolved V genes explain less than half of these, and the others have no known cause. The sample table lists some 150,000 clones, over 60% of them with a count of one. The ten largest clones take up approximately 1.6% of the sample. Sequencing was done on a sample of PBMCs. All receptors come from a woman aged 25 to 39 in good health and CMV-seronegative.

This rearrangement joins TRBV29-1 to TRBJ1-2, with 9 bases aligning to TRBD1. Germline V gives CDR1 SQVTM, CDR2 ANQGSEA. The CDR3 runs 12 residues. V was pared by 6 bases and J by 2 bases, with 1 base of the junction left unmatched. This chain's CDR3 is CSVGTGNYGYTF. CDR3 nucleotides: TGCAGCGTGGGGACAGGGAACTATGGCTACACCTTC.

In this sample, this clone turned up once. V usage is TRBV27 and J usage is TRBJ1-2; D is uncertain. The CDR3 covers 13 residues. Per the germline V gene, CDR1 is MNHEY and CDR2 is SMNVEV (reference sequence). V gave up 5 bases and J gave up 3 bases, with 10 bases separating them. As DNA, the CDR3 is TGTGCCAGCAGTCCAAAGCCCTACTATGGCTACACCTTC. Translated, it gives CASSPKPYYGYTF.

The gene calls are TRBV2 and TRBJ2-1, with 9 bases matching TRBD2. The J segment lost 8 bases and the V segment lost 7 bases, leaving 9 bases of the junction unmatched. Germline CDR1 reads SNHLY; CDR2 reads FYNNEI. The CDR3 has 14 residues. CDR3 in amino acids: CASKAAGGRDEQFF. The CDR3 nucleotides are TGTGCCAGCAAAGCGGCGGGGGGGCGGGATGAGCAGTTCTTC.

The J gene is TRBJ1-4, the V gene TRBV5-1; 7 positions match TRBD1. Germline values: CDR1 SGHRS, CDR2 YFSETQ. J gave up 4 bases and V 4 bases, and 7 bases lay outside the gene matches. This CDR3 is built from 15 residues. The CDR3 protein is CASSGRDSLNEKLFF. The CDR3 coding sequence is TGCGCCAGCAGCGGCCGGGACAGTCTTAATGAAAAACTGTTTTTT.

The V call is TRBV6-1, the J call TRBJ1-5; 10 nucleotides match TRBD1. J gave up 7 bases and V 1 base, and 10 bases lay outside the gene matches. CDR1 is MNHNS and CDR2 is SASEGT in the germline V gene. This CDR3 has 17 residues. The CDR3 spells CASSEVPGQGFRQPQHF. In DNA, the CDR3 is TGTGCCAGCAGTGAAGTACCGGGACAGGGGTTTCGACAGCCCCAGCATTTT.

The chain joins TRBV7-2 to TRBJ2-1; D is unclear. The V and J ends lost 2 bases and 0 bases respectively, with 14 bases between them. The CDR3 has 17 amino acids. The germline CDR1 and CDR2 sequences are SGHTA and FQGNSA. For the CDR3, the DNA is TGTGCCAGCAGCTTATCCGGCGATCAGGCCTCCTACAATGAGCAGTTCTTC. Amino acid sequence: CASSLSGDQASYNEQFF.

The chain combines TRBV4-1 with TRBJ1-1, with D tentatively TRBD1 (6 bases). The CDR3 is 13 amino acids. Germline V CDR1 and CDR2: MGHRA, YSYEKL. Between the trimmed V and J ends, which lost 7 bases and 8 bases, there was a span of 17 bases. CDR3 bases: TGCGCCAGCATCCCGGGACACCCATGGGAAGCTTTCTTT. This sequence encodes CASIPGHPWEAFF.

The gene calls are TRBV14 and TRBJ2-1; 8 bases fit TRBD2. The CDR3 length is 16 residues. The trim removed 4 bases at V and 4 bases at J, leaving 9 bases unmatched. Germline V CDR1 and CDR2: SGHDN, FVKESK. The CDR3 nucleotides read TGTGCCAGCAGCCGGCTAAGCGGGGGACAATACAATGAGCAGTTCTTC. Translated: CASSRLSGGQYNEQFF.

This clone has only a few counts. The chain carries TRBV30 and TRBJ1-2; 7 nucleotides agree with TRBD1. V dropped 0 bases and J dropped 4; count of bases not matched to a gene: 5. Germline CDR1 GTSNPN, CDR2 SVGIG (reference sequence). The CDR3 contains 14 residues. The DNA for the CDR3 is TGTGCCTGGAGTGTCGGAGGGGGCGGCTATGGCTACACCTTC. The encoded protein is CAWSVGGGGYGYTF.

V gene TRBV7-8 combines with J gene TRBJ2-5; maybe TRBD1 (6 bases). The CDR3 totals 15 residues. Germline CDR1 reads SGHVS; CDR2 reads FQNEAQ. V was cut by 1 base and J by 0 bases, with 9 bases left in between. The CDR3 region has the DNA TGTGCCAGCAGCTTAGGACAGGCCTACCAAGAGACCCAGTACTTC. As protein: CASSLGQAYQETQYF.